The 15 T cell receptor beta chains listed next were all sequenced from one sample in a study of tumor and adjacent non-tumor tissue in lung cancer. This sample's RNA came from whole unsorted tissue. Distant lung tissue was collected more than 3 cm away from the tumor edge. TCRbeta libraries were built with three rounds of nested PCR, modified from ARM-PCR. TCRdb called the multiplex PCR reads again in MiXCR, with one record for every CDR3 protein. The sample has approximately 66,000 distinct CDR3 sequences; roughly 57% are singletons. The sequencing input was distant non-tumor lung tissue. The source of these receptors is a man between 65 and 85 years old with non-small cell lung cancer.

This clonotype was recorded at least ten times. The chain employs TRBV29-1 and TRBJ1-4; D is unclear. There are 14 residues in the CDR3. The germline V gene encodes CDR1 SQVTM and CDR2 ANQGSEA. V was shortened by 0 bases and J by 8 bases, with 13 bases between the two germline ends. CDR3 amino acids: CSVEDPSGGEKLFF. As DNA, the CDR3 is TGCAGCGTTGAAGATCCGTCCGGAGGGGAAAAACTGTTTTTT.

This clonotype appeared a single time. Because the CDR3 is missing its conserved closing phenylalanine or tryptophan, this is likely a read error. This sequence joins TRBV28 and TRBJ2-1; weak D call: TRBD2 (5 bases). This CDR3 spans 12 amino acids. Germline V gives CDR1 MDHEN, CDR2 SYDVKM. Trimming cost V 6 bases and J 11 bases, with 14 bases left between them. For the CDR3, the DNA is TGTGCCAGCAGCCCCCCCCGGGGAAAGCAGTTCATA. This encodes CASSPPRGKQFI.

This sequence joins TRBV19 and TRBJ2-2; D ambiguous. This CDR3 has 14 amino acids. V lost 0 bases, J lost 4 bases, and 6 bases lay in between. Germline values: CDR1 LNHDA, CDR2 SQIVND (reference sequence). The CDR3 sequence is CASSIDAGTGELFF. The CDR3 region has the DNA TGTGCCAGTAGTATAGATGCTGGCACCGGGGAGCTGTTTTTT.

About this clonotype: A much larger clone is a single base away; this may be a read error. This chain's CDR3 is CASSLDRGTEALF. The DNA of the CDR3 is TGTGCCAGCAGCTTAGACAGGGGCACTGAAGCTTTATTT. The gene calls are TRBV6-1 and TRBJ1-1, with 8 bases identical to TRBD1. CDR1 is MNHNS, CDR2 SASEGT, per germline. The CDR3 spans 13 residues.

The genes are TRBV29-1 and TRBJ2-1, with 7 bases fitting TRBD1. The V gene's germline CDR1 is SQVTM and CDR2 ANQGSEA. V lost 6 bases, J lost 11 bases, and 4 bases stayed unmatched. This CDR3 contains 10 residues. The DNA for the CDR3 is TGCAGCGTGACAGGGAGTAAGCAGTTCTTC. Protein sequence: CSVTGSKQFF.

As to this clonotype: A much larger clone lies one base from this, so it may be a read error. The CDR3 spells CAWSDGRAGANVLTF. CDR3 DNA: TGTGCCTGGAGTGATGGAAGGGCTGGGGCCAACGTCCTGACTTTC. The chain couples TRBV30 to TRBJ2-6; D is unclear. Trimming cost V 1 base and J 2 bases, with 9 bases left between them. The CDR3 runs to 15 residues. Germline V lookup: CDR1 GTSNPN, CDR2 SVGIG (reference sequence). The whole variable domain, filled in from reference TRBV30 and TRBJ2-6, reads SQTIHQWPATLVQPVGSPLSLECTVEGTSNPNLYWYRQAAGRGLQLLFYSVGIGQISSEVPQNLSASRPQDRQFILSSKKLLLSDSGFYLCAWSDGRAGANVLTFGAGSRLTVL.

This clonotype was seen many times. The CDR3 loop reads CASTGGGTGELFF. The DNA of the CDR3 is TGTGCCAGCACCGGGGGGGGCACCGGGGAGCTGTTTTTT. This chain links TRBV7-9 with TRBJ2-2, with 8 nucleotides matching TRBD2. The V gene end was trimmed by 7 bases and the J gene end by 4 bases; junction bases not matched to a gene: 2. This CDR3 comprises 13 residues. Germline loops: CDR1 SEHNR, CDR2 FQNEAQ (reference sequence). Together with reference TRBV7-9 and TRBJ2-2, the CDR3 gives the full variable domain: DTGVSQNPRHKITKRGQNVTFRCDPISEHNRLYWYRQTLGQGPEFLTYFQNEAQLEKSRLLSDRFSAERPKGSFSTLEIQRTEQGDSAMYLCASTGGGTGELFFGEGSRLTVL.

Concerning this clonotype itself: The junction shows a germline mismatch at one end, possibly a read error. V is TRBV11-2 and J is TRBJ1-6, with D possibly being TRBD1 (6 bases). The CDR3 has 15 residues. CDR1 and CDR2 from the germline V gene are SGHAT and FQNNGV. The CDR3 region is CASSAKYRVFSPLHF. The DNA for the CDR3 is TGCGCCAGCAGCGCTAAGTACAGGGTATTTTCACCCCTCCACTTT.

This chain connects TRBV24-1 to TRBJ2-7; D call uncertain. CDR3 length equals 13 residues. In germline, CDR1 is KGHDR, CDR2 SFDVKD. Trimming took off 6 bases at V and 4 bases at J, with 12 bases between the two ends. CDR3 sequence: CATSYSDIYEQYF. The CDR3, as DNA: TGTGCCACCAGTTATTCTGACATATACGAGCAGTACTTC.

The gene calls are TRBV28 and TRBJ2-1, with 8 bases that match TRBD2. The germline gives CDR1 MDHEN, CDR2 SYDVKM. The V and J ends lost 6 bases and 6 bases, in that order; junction bases with no gene match: 7. CDR3 length equals 14 residues. Written as DNA, the CDR3 is TGTGCCAGCAGCTCATGGCGGGGGGTCAATGAGCAGTTCTTC. Translating it yields CASSSWRGVNEQFF.

The chain links TRBV7-3 to TRBJ2-1; the D gene could be TRBD1 or TRBD2 (5 bases each). In germline, CDR1 is SGHTA, CDR2 FQGTGA. The CDR3 is 14 residues long. V was pared by 2 bases and J by 5 bases, with 10 bases between. This chain's CDR3 is CASSLFQGDNEQFF. The CDR3 bases are TGTGCCAGCAGCTTATTTCAGGGAGACAATGAGCAGTTCTTC. Using reference TRBV7-3 and TRBJ2-1 for the parts outside the CDR3, the full variable domain is GAGVSQTPSNKVTEKGKYVELRCDPISGHTALYWYRQSLGQGPEFLIYFQGTGAADDSGLPNDRFFAVRPEGSVSTLKIQRTERGDSAVYLCASSLFQGDNEQFFGPGTRLTVL.

The rearrangement joins TRBV20-1 to TRBJ1-2; D uncertain. V lost 3 bases to trimming and J lost 6 bases, with 11 bases between them. This CDR3 has 12 amino acids. The V gene's germline CDR1 is DFQATT and CDR2 SNEGSKA (reference sequence). Written as DNA, the CDR3 is TGCAGTGCTAGTCGAGGCCCCGATGGCTACACCTTC. It encodes CSASRGPDGYTF.

This clonotype has ten or more counts. This rearrangement joins TRBV12-3 or TRBV12-4 to TRBJ2-2, with unresolved D. The CDR3 contains 14 residues. The V and J ends lost 7 bases and 3 bases respectively, with 12 bases between them. Written as DNA, the CDR3 is TGTGCCAGCAAACGACCGACGGACACCGGGGAGCTGTTTTTT. This sequence encodes CASKRPTDTGELFF.

This clonotype came up a few times. It may be a read error: a sequence one base away is much more abundant. The CDR3 DNA reads TGCAGTGCTAGCCCGGGGGGGCCTGGAAACACCATATATTTT. Protein sequence: CSASPGGPGNTIYF. The chain carries TRBV20-1 and TRBJ1-3; tentatively, D is TRBD1 (6 bases). The V and J ends lost 3 bases and 2 bases respectively, with 11 bases between them. In germline, CDR1 is DFQATT, CDR2 SNEGSKA (reference sequence). The CDR3 runs to 14 residues.

The V call is TRBV7-9, the J call TRBJ2-7; D not certain. CDR1 and CDR2 from the germline V gene are SEHNR and FQNEAQ (reference sequence). This CDR3 has 13 residues. Trimming cost V 2 bases and J 1 base, with 6 bases left between them. The CDR3, as DNA: TGTGCCAGCAGCTTAATACATTCCTACGAGCAGTACTTC. Protein product: CASSLIHSYEQYF.